This passage covers 13 T cell receptor beta chains from one sample sequenced in a study of Ad26.COV2.S vaccination and SARS-CoV-2 variants. Only in-frame clones appear in the TCRdb table, and some are missing; sequencing was by immunoSEQ multiplex PCR. The sample carries about 680,000 clones, around 90% recorded once. Regarding treatment: about 20 received Ad26.COV2.S at low or high dose, single or two shots; about 5 received placebo; per-sample allocation not given. It was on day 63 after the first vaccine or placebo injection that samples were taken. This specimen consisted of peripheral blood, obtained in a trial of Ad26.COV2.S vaccine versus placebo. Receptors originate from a person between 18 and 65 years old who received the Ad26.COV2.S COVID-19 vaccine or a placebo.

This rearrangement joins TRBV7-2 to TRBJ2-3; perhaps D is TRBD1 or TRBD2 (6 bases each). Deletions cut 3 bases from V and 2 bases from J, with 9 bases between. The CDR3 runs to 14 residues. Germline lookup yields CDR1 SGHTA and CDR2 FQGNSA. DNA of the CDR3: TGTGCCAGCAGCTTTCGGGGGCCCACAGATACGCAGTATTTT. As protein: CASSFRGPTDTQYF. Drawing the rest from reference TRBV7-2 and TRBJ2-3, the complete variable domain is GAGVSQSPSNKVTEKGKDVELRCDPISGHTALYWYRQSLGQGLEFLIYFQGNSAPDKSGLPSDRFSAERTGGSVSTLTIQRTQQEDSAVYLCASSFRGPTDTQYFGPGTRLTVL.

This clone was seen once. The chain combines TRBV9 with TRBJ2-3, with D unclear. CDR1 is SGDLS, CDR2 YYNGEE, per germline. The V and J ends lost 4 bases and 4 bases respectively, with 16 bases between them. The CDR3 has 15 residues. The CDR3 DNA follows: TGTGCCAGCAGCCCCCCGGCAGGCCTAGCAGATACGCAGTATTTT. The encoded protein is CASSPPAGLADTQYF.

The sample holds a few counts of this clone. Other DNA sequences in this sample translate to the same CDR3. This rearrangement joins TRBV10-3 to TRBJ1-1; the D gene is possibly TRBD1 (6 bases). The CDR3 runs 12 residues. Germline V gene lookup returns CDR1 ENHRY and CDR2 SYGVKD. Trimming stripped 4 bases from V and 4 bases from J, with 7 bases between. The CDR3 DNA is TGTGCCATCAGTGTAGGGGGCACTGAAGCTTTCTTT. Translation gives CAISVGGTEAFF.

This chain connects TRBV6-4 to TRBJ2-3; 7 bases line up with TRBD2. The ends lost 6 bases at V and 4 bases at J; junction bases unmatched: 4. Germline V gene lookup returns CDR1 MRHNA and CDR2 SNTAGT. This CDR3 spans 13 amino acids. CDR3 amino acids: CASSSSGADTQYF. The CDR3 nucleotides are TGTGCCAGCAGCTCTAGCGGAGCAGATACGCAGTATTTT.

This chain connects TRBV6-5 to TRBJ1-2; no firm D call. In germline, CDR1 is MNHEY, CDR2 SVGAGI. V shed 7 bases and J shed 3 bases, with 12 bases lying between them. This CDR3 is built from 13 residues. The CDR3 region is CASTPYMDYGYTF. CDR3 bases: TGTGCCAGCACCCCATACATGGACTATGGCTACACCTTC.

This clone was detected a few times. The CDR3 reads CASSQGRGEAFF. DNA of the CDR3: TGTGCCAGCAGCCAAGGCCGAGGTGAAGCTTTCTTT. The J gene is TRBJ1-1, the V gene TRBV3-1 (or the pseudogene TRBV3-2), with D unresolved. The ends were cut back, 1 base at V and 7 bases at J, with 7 bases in the middle. Germline V lookup: CDR1 LGHDT, CDR2 YNNKEL (reference sequence). The CDR3 has 12 amino acids.

The J gene is TRBJ1-3, the V gene TRBV10-3; TRBD1 is a possible D gene (6 bases). This CDR3 comprises 14 residues. V lost 5 bases to trimming and J lost 0 bases, with 8 bases between them. Germline CDR1 ENHRY, CDR2 SYGVKD. Here the CDR3 reads CAISTGFSGNTIYF. Written as DNA, the CDR3 is TGTGCCATCAGTACAGGGTTCTCTGGAAACACCATATATTTT.

This chain links TRBV5-1 with TRBJ2-5; D uncertain. V lost 2 bases and J lost 3, with 5 bases in between. This CDR3 region has 12 residues. Per germline, CDR1 SGHRS and CDR2 YFSETQ. This chain's CDR3 is CASSFNKETQYF. DNA for the CDR3: TGCGCCAGCAGCTTCAACAAAGAGACCCAGTACTTC.

This clone is a singleton in its sample. The chain couples TRBV27 to TRBJ2-2, with D perhaps TRBD2 (6 bases). The ends were cut back, 4 bases at V and 4 bases at J, with 13 bases in the middle. This CDR3 has 15 amino acids. Germline values: CDR1 MNHEY, CDR2 SMNVEV (reference sequence). The CDR3 DNA sequence: TGTGCCAGCAGTTCCGGGACTCTCCCCACCGGGGAGCTGTTTTTT. Protein: CASSSGTLPTGELFF.

The chain employs TRBV20-1 and TRBJ1-1, with D hard to call. Trimming removed 1 base at V and 7 bases at J, with 7 bases between. CDR3 length: 11 amino acids. Per germline, CDR1 DFQATT and CDR2 SNEGSKA (reference sequence). The CDR3 is CSARVAVEAFF. CDR3 coding DNA: TGCAGTGCTAGAGTAGCGGTTGAAGCTTTCTTT.

Points on this clone: At the DNA level, this CDR3 is encoded by other sequences in the same sample as well. CDR3 residues: CASSLAPGSYGYTF. DNA for the CDR3: TGCGCCAGCAGCTTGGCCCCCGGGAGCTATGGCTACACCTTC. J is TRBJ1-2 and V is TRBV5-1; D ambiguous. The germline V gene has CDR1 SGHRS and CDR2 YFSETQ. The germline V and J ends were trimmed by 0 bases and 4 bases, with 10 bases remaining between them. This CDR3 has 14 amino acids.

The genes are TRBV19 and TRBJ2-2; D unresolved. This CDR3 region has 13 residues. CDR1 is LNHDA and CDR2 is SQIVND in the germline V gene (reference sequence). The V and J ends lost 3 bases and 8 bases respectively, with 10 bases between them. CDR3 in DNA: TGTGCCAGTAGTATCGGCTGGGTGGGGGAGCTGTTTTTT. It codes for CASSIGWVGELFF.

The chain combines TRBV6-1 with TRBJ2-7, with D tentatively TRBD2 (6 bases). V lost 3 bases and J 2 bases, leaving 8 bases between the germline ends. The CDR3 loop spans 13 amino acids. Germline values: CDR1 MNHNS, CDR2 SASEGT. CDR3 loop: CASSEGRTYEQYF. DNA for the CDR3: TGTGCCAGCAGTGAGGGGAGGACCTACGAGCAGTACTTC.